This T cell receptor beta chain originates from a study of T cell responses to AZD1222 COVID-19 vaccine. This table comes from immunoSEQ multiplex PCR, and its TCRdb copy is limited to in-frame clones, with some not included. The table has about 31,000 clones, 88% seen once. Second doses at about 4 or about 12 weeks were pooled. Trimming removed 3 bases at V and 3 bases at J, with 15 bases between. Germline assignment: CDR1 SGHNT and CDR2 YYREEE (reference sequence). The CDR3 totals 15 residues. As concerns this clone: Its specificity is not known.

Whole-study findings and limits: Donors were largely white British and mainly female; clonal diversity was possibly underestimated. Reportedly, nearly half of unique spike TCRs recognized epitopes outside B.1.351/B.1.1.7 mutations. Repertoires were sampled only after the peak T cell response.

This clonotype originated in an adult who received the AZD1222 COVID-19 vaccine. The gene calls are TRBV5-4 and TRBJ1-1; D is perhaps TRBD1 (6 bases). The specimen was peripheral blood, collected 28 days after the second AZD1222 dose. CDR3 residues: CASSSGGGMDTEAFF. The CDR3 DNA follows: TGTGCCAGCAGCTCGGGAGGGGGGATGGACACTGAAGCTTTCTTT.